This T cell receptor beta chain was captured by sequencing in a study of control samples from healthy donors and cancer patients. Only in-frame clones appear in the TCRdb table, and some are missing; sequencing was by immunoSEQ multiplex PCR. The sample records around 58,000 clones, approximately 91% being singletons. Germline V gives CDR1 SQVTM, CDR2 ANQGSEA. CDR3 length: 15 amino acids. J gave up 6 bases and V 0 bases, and 7 bases lay outside the gene matches. What was sequenced was blood. This receptor was identified in a man in his fifties or sixties in good health. The rearrangement uses TRBV29-1 and TRBJ2-3, with 9 nucleotides matching TRBD1. CDR3 in DNA: TGCAGCGTTGAAGAGTGGACAGGGGCGCCGGATACGCAGTATTTT. Translated, it gives CSVEEWTGAPDTQYF.